Here is one T cell receptor (beta chain) with its context. From germline, CDR1 is LGHDT and CDR2 YNNKEL (reference sequence). The CDR3 is made up of 15 amino acids. V was pared by 4 bases and J by 7 bases, with 9 bases of the junction left unmatched. The sample comes from a study of blood T cell repertoires in COVID-19. Original analysis: It was from reference gene primer amplification that nucleated cell counts were estimated. The repertoire was sequenced with immunoSEQ multiplex PCR; TCRdb's copy has only in-frame clones and lacks some. Clone size and the V and J calls come from that table; the DNA yielded D and trimming. The sample consists of 110,000 to 150,000 clones, just under 85% of them appearing once.

The receptor's source is a woman aged 40-49 years who had recovered from COVID-19. Sequencing was done on a sample of PBMCs or T cells enriched from blood (not recorded which). The chain links TRBV3-1 (or the pseudogene TRBV3-2) to TRBJ2-7, with 11 bases lining up with TRBD2. The CDR3 sequence is CASSPSLAGEGEQYF. The CDR3 coding sequence is TGTGCCAGCAGCCCCTCACTAGCGGGAGAGGGAGAGCAGTACTTC.